The clone carrying this TCR beta chain appeared many times. Its antigen is still unknown. TCRdb re-called the 5' RACE reads through MiXCR, storing one row per CDR3 protein. The repertoire includes roughly 40,000 distinct CDR3 sequences, roughly 5% of them detected once, and 4.8% sits in the top ten. This entry belongs to a study of early T cells in non-severe SARS-CoV-2 infection. General study points: VDJdb matching, biased toward anti-spike CD8 responses, missed private and CD4 specificities.

V shed 0 bases and J 7 bases; nucleotides not matched to a gene: 12. This CDR3 is 18 amino acids long. Germline CDR1 MNHEY, CDR2 SVGAGI. The receptor's source is an adult who was a healthcare worker with PCR-confirmed SARS-CoV-2 infection or an uninfected control (not recorded which). The rearrangement uses TRBV6-5 and TRBJ2-1, with TRBD2 matching 10 bases. The sample was whole blood. This CDR3 reads CASSYSSRLAGVQNEQFF. CDR3 bases: TGTGCCAGCAGTTACTCGAGCCGCCTAGCGGGAGTTCAGAATGAGCAGTTCTTC.